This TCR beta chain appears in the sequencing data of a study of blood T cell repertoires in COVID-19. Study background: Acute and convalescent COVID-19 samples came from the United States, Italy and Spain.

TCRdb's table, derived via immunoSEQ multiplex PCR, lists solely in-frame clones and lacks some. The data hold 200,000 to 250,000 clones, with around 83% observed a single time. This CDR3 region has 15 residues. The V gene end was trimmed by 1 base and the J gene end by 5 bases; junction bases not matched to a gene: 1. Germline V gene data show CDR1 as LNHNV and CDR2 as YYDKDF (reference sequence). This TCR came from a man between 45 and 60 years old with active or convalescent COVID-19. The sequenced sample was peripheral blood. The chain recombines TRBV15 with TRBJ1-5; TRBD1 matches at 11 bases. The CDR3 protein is CATSRGTGGDQPQHF. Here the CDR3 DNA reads TGTGCCACCAGCAGAGGGACAGGGGGCGATCAGCCCCAGCATTTT.